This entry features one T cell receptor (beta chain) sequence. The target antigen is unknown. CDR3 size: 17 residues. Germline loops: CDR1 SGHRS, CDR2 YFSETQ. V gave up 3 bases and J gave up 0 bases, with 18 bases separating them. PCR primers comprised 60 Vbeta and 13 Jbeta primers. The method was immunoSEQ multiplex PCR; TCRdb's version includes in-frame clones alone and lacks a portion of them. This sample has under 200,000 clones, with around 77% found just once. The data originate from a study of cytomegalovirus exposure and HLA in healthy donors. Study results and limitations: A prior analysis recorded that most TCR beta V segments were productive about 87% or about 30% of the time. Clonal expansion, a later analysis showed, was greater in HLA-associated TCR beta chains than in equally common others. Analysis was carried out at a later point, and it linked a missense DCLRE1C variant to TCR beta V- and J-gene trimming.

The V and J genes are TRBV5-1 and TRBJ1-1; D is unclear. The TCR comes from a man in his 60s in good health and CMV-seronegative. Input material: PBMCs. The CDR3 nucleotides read TGCGCCAGCAGCTCCCCTCCGAATCAGGTTCTGAACACTGAAGCTTTCTTT. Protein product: CASSSPPNQVLNTEAFF.